This T cell receptor (beta chain) is drawn from a study of cytomegalovirus exposure and HLA in healthy donors. As for the study in general: In a later analysis, it was reported that the roughly 130 validation repertoires had been produced on the same platform as the 700 or so repertoires belonging to the first cohort. Study results and limitations: Both high specificity and high sensitivity reportedly marked the classifier's diagnosis of cytomegalovirus status. CMV antigen specificity of three CMV-associated chains was confirmed in vitro.

Germline CDR1 reads SEHNR; CDR2 reads FQNEAQ (reference sequence). V lost 5 bases and J lost 2, with 15 bases in between. The CDR3 covers 15 residues. The data were produced by immunoSEQ multiplex PCR, yet TCRdb's version contains in-frame clones alone and is incomplete. The sample records 200,000 to 250,000 clones, around 87% being singletons. Turning to this clone: The antigen remains unidentified.

V and J are TRBV7-9 and TRBJ2-5; D gene ambiguous. Source material: PBMCs. The clonotype was recovered from a man aged 18 to 35 in good health and CMV-seronegative. The CDR3 nucleotides read TGTGCCAGCAGCCTAACCACGACGGAGCAAGAGACCCAGTACTTC. Translation: CASSLTTTEQETQYF.